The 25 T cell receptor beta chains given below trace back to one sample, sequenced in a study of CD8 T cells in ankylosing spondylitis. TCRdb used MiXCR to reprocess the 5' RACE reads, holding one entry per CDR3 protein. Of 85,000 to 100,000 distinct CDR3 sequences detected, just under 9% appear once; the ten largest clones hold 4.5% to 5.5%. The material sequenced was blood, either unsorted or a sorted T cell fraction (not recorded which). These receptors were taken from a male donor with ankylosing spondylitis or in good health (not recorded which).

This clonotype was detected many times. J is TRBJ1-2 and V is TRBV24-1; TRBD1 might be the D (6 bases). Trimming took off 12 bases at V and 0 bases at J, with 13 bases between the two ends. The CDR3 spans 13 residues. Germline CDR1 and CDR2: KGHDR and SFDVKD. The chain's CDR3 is CAAGGAANYGYTF. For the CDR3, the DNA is TGTGCCGCGGGGGGGGCGGCTAACTATGGCTACACCTTC.

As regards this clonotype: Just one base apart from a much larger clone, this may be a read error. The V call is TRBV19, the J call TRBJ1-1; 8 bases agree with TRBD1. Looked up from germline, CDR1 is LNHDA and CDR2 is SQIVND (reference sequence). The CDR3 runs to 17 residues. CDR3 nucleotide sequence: TGTACCAGTAGGGGACAGGTTCTTTTGGGGCGCAACACTGAAGCTTTCTTT. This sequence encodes CTSRGQVLLGRNTEAFF. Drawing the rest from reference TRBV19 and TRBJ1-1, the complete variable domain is DGGITQSPKYLFRKEGQNVTLSCEQNLNHDAMYWYRQDPGQGLRLIYYSQIVNDFQKGDIAEGYSVSREKKESFPLTVTSAQKNPTAFYLCTSRGQVLLGRNTEAFFGQGTRLTVV.

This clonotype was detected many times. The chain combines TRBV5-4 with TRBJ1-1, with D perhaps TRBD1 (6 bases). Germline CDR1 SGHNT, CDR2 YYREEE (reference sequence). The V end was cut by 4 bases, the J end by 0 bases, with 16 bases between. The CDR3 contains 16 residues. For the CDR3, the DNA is TGTGCCAGCAGCCCCGGCACAGGGCTAATGAACACTGAAGCTTTCTTT. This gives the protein CASSPGTGLMNTEAFF.

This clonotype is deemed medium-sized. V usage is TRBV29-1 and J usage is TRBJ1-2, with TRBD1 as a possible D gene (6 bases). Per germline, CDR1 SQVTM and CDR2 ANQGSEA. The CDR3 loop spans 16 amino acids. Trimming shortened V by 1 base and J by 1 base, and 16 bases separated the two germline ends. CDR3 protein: CSVEGADTDSNYGYTF. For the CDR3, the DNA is TGCAGCGTTGAAGGGGCCGACACGGACAGTAACTATGGCTACACCTTC.

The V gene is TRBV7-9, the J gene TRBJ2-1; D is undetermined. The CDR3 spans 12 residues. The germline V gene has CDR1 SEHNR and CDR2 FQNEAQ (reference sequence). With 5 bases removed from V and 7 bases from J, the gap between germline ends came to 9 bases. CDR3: CASSRRQNEQFF. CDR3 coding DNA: TGTGCCAGCAGCCGAAGGCAGAATGAGCAGTTCTTC.

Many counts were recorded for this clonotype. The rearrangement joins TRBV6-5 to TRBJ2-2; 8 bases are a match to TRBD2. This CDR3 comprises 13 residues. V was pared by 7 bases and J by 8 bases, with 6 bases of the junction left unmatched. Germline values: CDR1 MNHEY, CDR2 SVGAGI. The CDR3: CASTRGALGELFF. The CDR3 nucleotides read TGTGCCAGCACGCGGGGGGCCTTAGGGGAGCTGTTTTTT.

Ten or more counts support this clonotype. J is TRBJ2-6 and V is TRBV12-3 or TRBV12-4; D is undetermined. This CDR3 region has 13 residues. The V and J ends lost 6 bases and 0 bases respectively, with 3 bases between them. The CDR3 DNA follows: TGTGCCAGCAGCAGCTCTGGGGCCAACGTCCTGACTTTC. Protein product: CASSSSGANVLTF.

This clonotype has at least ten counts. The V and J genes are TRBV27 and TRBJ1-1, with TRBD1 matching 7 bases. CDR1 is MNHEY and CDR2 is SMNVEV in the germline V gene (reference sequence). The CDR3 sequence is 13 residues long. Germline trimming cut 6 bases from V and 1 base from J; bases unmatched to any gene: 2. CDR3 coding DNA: TGTGCCAGCAGCCGACAGGGGAACACTGAAGCTTTCTTT. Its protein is CASSRQGNTEAFF.

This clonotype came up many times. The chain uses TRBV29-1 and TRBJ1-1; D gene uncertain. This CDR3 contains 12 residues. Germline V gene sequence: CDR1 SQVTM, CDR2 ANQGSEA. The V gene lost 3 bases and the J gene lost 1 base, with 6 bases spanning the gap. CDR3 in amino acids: CSVDRANTEAFF. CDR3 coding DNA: TGCAGCGTTGATCGGGCGAACACTGAAGCTTTCTTT.

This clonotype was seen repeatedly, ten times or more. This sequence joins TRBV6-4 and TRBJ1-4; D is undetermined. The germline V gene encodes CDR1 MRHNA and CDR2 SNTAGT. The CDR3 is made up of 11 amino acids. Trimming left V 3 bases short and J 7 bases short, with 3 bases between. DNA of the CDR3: TGTGCCAGCAGTGAAGCTGAAAAACTGTTTTTT. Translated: CASSEAEKLFF.

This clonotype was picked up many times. In DNA, the CDR3 is TGTGCCAGCAGTCCTCGACTAGCGGGGGGACCAAATGAGCAGTTCTTC. Protein sequence: CASSPRLAGGPNEQFF. This chain joins TRBV6-2 or TRBV6-3 and TRBJ2-1; 13 nucleotides align to TRBD2. Germline V gene data show CDR1 as MNHEY and CDR2 as SVGEGT. V was clipped by 5 bases and J by 7 bases; unmatched bases: 8. The length of the CDR3 is 16 residues.

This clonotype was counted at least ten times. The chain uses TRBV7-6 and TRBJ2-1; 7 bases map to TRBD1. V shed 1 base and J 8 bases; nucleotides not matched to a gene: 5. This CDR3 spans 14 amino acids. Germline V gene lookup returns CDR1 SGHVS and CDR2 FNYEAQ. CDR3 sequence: CASSLEGGAYEQFF. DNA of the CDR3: TGTGCCAGCAGCTTAGAAGGGGGCGCGTATGAGCAGTTCTTC.

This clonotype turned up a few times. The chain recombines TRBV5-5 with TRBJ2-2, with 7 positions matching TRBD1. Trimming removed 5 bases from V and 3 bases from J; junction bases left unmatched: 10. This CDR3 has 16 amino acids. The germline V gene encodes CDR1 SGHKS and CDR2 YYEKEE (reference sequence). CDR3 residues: CASSWRGGADTGELFF. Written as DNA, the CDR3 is TGTGCCAGCAGTTGGCGAGGGGGCGCGGACACCGGGGAGCTGTTTTTT.

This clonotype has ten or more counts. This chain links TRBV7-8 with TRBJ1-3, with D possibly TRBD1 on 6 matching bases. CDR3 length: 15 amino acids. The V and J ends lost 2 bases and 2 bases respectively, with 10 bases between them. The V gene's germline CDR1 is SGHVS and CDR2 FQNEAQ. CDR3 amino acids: CASSLLPGAGNTIYF. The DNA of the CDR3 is TGTGCCAGCAGCTTACTCCCAGGGGCTGGAAACACCATATATTTT.

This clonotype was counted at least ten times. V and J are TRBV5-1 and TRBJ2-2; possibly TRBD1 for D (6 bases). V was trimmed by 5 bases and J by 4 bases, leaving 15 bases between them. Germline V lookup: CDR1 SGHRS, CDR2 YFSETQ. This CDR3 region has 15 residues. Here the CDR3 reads CASSKGDPFTGELFF. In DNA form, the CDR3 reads TGCGCCAGCAGTAAGGGGGACCCGTTCACCGGGGAGCTGTTTTTT.

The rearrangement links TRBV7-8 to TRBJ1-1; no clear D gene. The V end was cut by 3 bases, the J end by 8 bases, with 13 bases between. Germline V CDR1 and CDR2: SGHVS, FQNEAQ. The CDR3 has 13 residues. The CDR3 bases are TGTGCCAGCAGCTTTGATTTGTCGAAGGAAGCTTTCTTT. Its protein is CASSFDLSKEAFF.

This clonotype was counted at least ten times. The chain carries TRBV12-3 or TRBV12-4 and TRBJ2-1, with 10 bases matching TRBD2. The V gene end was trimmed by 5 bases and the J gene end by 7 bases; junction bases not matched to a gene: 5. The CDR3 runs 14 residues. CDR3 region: CASSVTSGQNEQFF. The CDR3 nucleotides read TGTGCCAGCAGTGTGACTAGCGGGCAGAATGAGCAGTTCTTC.

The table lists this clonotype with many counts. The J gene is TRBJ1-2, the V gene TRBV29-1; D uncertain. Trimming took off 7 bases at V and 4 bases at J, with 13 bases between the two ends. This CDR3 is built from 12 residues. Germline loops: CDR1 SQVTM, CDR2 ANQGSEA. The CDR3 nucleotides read TGCAGCGCCCGTAGAGGAACCTATGGCTACACCTTC. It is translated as CSARRGTYGYTF. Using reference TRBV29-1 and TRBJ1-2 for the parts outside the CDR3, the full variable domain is SAVISQKPSRDICQRGTSLTIQCQVDSQVTMMFWYRQQPGQSLTLIATANQGSEATYESGFVIDKFPISRPNLTFSTLTVSNMSPEDSSIYLCSARRGTYGYTFGSGTRLTVV.

CDR3 amino acids: CASSLALGEQPQHF. The CDR3 nucleotides read TGCGCCAGCAGCTTGGCTTTGGGCGAGCAGCCCCAGCATTTT. V usage is TRBV5-1 and J usage is TRBJ1-5; D ambiguous. CDR1 and CDR2 from the germline V gene are SGHRS and YFSETQ. The CDR3 consists of 14 residues. Trimming removed 0 bases from V and 7 bases from J, with 11 bases in between.

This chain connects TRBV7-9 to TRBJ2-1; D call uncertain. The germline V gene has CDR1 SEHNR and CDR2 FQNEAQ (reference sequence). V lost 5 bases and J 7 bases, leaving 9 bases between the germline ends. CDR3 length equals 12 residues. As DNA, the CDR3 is TGTGCCAGCAGCCCCGTCTCGAATGAGCAGTTCTTC. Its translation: CASSPVSNEQFF.

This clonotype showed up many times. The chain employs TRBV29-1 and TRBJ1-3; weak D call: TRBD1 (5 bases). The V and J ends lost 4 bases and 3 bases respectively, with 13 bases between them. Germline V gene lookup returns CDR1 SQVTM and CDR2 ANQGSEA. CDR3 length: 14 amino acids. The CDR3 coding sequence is TGCAGCGTTGCCGAAGGGGTGGTTGGAAACACCATATATTTT. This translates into CSVAEGVVGNTIYF.

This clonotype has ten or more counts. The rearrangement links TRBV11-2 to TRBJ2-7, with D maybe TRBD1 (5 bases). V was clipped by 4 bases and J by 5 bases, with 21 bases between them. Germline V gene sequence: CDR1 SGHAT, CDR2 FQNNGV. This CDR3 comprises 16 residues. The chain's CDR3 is CASSSYKGVDQNEQYF. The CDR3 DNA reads TGTGCCAGCAGCTCCTATAAAGGGGTAGATCAAAACGAGCAGTACTTC.

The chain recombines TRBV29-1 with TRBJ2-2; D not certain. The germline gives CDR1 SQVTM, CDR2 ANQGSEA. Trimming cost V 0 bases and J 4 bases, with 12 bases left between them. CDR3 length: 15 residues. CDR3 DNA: TGCAGCGTTGAAGATCGAGTGCCGGGCACCGGGGAGCTGTTTTTT. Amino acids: CSVEDRVPGTGELFF.

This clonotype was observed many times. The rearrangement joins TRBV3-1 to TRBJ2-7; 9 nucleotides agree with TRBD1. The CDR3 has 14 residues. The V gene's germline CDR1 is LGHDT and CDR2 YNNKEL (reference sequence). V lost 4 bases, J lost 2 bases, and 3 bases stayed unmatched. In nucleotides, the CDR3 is TGTGCCAGCAGCCCCCGGGACAGGGCCTACGAGCAGTACTTC. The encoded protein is CASSPRDRAYEQYF.

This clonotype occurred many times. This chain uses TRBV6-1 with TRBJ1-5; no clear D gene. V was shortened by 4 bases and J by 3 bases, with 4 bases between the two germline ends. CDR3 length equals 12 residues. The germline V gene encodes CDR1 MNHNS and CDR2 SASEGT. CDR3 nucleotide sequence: TGTGCCAGCAGTGGGGCCAATCAGCCCCAGCATTTT. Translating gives CASSGANQPQHF.